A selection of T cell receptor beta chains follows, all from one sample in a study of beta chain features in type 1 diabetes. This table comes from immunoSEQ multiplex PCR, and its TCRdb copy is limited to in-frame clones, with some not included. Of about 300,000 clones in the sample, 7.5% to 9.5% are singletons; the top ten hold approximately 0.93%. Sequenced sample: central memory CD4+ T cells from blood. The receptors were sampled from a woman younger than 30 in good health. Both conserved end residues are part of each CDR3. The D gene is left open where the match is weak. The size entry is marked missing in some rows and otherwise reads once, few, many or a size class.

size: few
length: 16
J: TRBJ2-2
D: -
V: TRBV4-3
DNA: TGCGCCAGCAGCCCTGGGGCAGGGTCGAACACCGGGGAGCTGTTTTTT
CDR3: CASSPGAGSNTGELFF

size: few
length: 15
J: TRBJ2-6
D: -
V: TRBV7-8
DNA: TGTGCCAGCAGATCCGACAGATCAGGGGCCAACGTCCTGACTTTC
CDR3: CASRSDRSGANVLTF

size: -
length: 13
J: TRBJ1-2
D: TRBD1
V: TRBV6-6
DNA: TGTGCCAGCAGTTATCAACAGGGGGATGGCTACACCTTC
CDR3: CASSYQQGDGYTF

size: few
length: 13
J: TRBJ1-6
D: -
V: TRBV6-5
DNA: TGTGCCAGCAGTTACGCGAGGACCTCACCCCTCCACTTT
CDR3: CASSYARTSPLHF

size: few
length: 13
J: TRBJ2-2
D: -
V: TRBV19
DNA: TGTGCCAGTAGTGGGTATACCACCGGGGAGCTGTTTTTT
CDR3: CASSGYTTGELFF

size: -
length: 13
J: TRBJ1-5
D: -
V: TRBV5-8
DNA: TGTGCCAGCAGCGGACAGCAGGATCAGCCCCAGCATTTT
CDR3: CASSGQQDQPQHF

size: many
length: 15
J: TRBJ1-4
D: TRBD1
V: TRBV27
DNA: TGTGCCAGCAGCCATAGACAGGGAAGGCGGGAAAAACTGTTTTTT
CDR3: CASSHRQGRREKLFF

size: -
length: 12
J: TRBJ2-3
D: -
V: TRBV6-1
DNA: TGTGCCAGCAGTGTCGACACAGATACGCAGTATTTT
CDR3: CASSVDTDTQYF

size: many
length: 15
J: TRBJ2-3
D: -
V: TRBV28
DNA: TGTGCCAGCAGTTTACTTGTCAGGGACACAGATACGCAGTATTTT
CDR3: CASSLLVRDTDTQYF

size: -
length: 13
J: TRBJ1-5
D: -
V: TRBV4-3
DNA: TGCGCCAGCAGCCAAGAAGTGAATCAGCCCCAGCATTTT
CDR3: CASSQEVNQPQHF

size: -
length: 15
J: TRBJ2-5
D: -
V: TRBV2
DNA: TGTGCCAGCAGTGAGGACGGACAAGGCCAAGAGACCCAGTACTTC
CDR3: CASSEDGQGQETQYF

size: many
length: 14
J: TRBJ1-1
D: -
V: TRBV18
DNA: TGTGCCAGCTCACCAGCAGGAATAAACACTGAAGCTTTCTTT
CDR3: CASSPAGINTEAFF

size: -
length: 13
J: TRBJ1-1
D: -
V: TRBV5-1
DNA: TGCGCCAGCAGCTTGGGGACACGGGAAAAAGCTTTCTTT
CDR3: CASSLGTREKAFF

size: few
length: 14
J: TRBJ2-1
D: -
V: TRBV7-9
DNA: TGTGCCAGCAGCTTAGTCGGTGACTACAATGAGCAGTTCTTC
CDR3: CASSLVGDYNEQFF

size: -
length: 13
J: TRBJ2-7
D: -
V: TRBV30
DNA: TGTGCCTGGAGTGTACAAGTATACTACGAGCAGTACTTC
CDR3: CAWSVQVYYEQYF

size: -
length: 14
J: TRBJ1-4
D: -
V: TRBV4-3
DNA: TGCGCCAGCAGCCGGGGCGGGGCTTCTGAAAAACTGTTTTTT
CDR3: CASSRGGASEKLFF

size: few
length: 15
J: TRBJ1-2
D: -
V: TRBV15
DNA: TGTGCCACCAGCAGCCTCCGGGAAGCTAACTATGGCTACACCTTC
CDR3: CATSSLREANYGYTF

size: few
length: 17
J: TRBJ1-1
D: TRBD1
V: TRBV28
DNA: TGTGCCAGCAGTCCCCGGTGGGCAGGGGGCATGAACACTGAAGCTTTCTTT
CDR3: CASSPRWAGGMNTEAFF

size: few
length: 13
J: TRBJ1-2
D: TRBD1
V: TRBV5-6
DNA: TGTGCCAGCAGCCTCGGGACAGCAGGTGGCTACACCTTC
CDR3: CASSLGTAGGYTF

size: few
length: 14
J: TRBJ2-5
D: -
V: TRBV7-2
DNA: TGTGCCAGCAGCCCCTATGACAGTCAAGAGACCCAGTACTTC
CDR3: CASSPYDSQETQYF

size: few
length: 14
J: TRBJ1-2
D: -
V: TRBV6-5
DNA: TGTGCCAGCAGTTACCGTCAGGCCGACTATGGCTACACCTTC
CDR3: CASSYRQADYGYTF

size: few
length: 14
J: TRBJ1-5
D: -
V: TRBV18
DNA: TGTGCCAGCCGGCGAGGGACACAGAATCAGCCCCAGCATTTT
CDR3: CASRRGTQNQPQHF

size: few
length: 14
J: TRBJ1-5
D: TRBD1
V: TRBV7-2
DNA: TGTGCCAGCAGCGGGACAGCCGGAAATCAGCCCCAGCATTTT
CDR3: CASSGTAGNQPQHF

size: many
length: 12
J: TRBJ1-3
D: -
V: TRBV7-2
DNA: TGTGCCAGCAGCGTCGACCGTAGGACCATATATTTT
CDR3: CASSVDRRTIYF

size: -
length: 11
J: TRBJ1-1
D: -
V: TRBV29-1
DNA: TGCAGCGTTGGGGCCGGGAATGAAGCTTTCTTT
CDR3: CSVGAGNEAFF

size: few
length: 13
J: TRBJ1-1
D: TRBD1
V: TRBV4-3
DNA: TGCGCCAGCAGCGTTCAGGGGGACACTGAAGCTTTCTTT
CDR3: CASSVQGDTEAFF

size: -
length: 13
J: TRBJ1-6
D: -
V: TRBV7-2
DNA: TGTGCCAGCACCCCGGCCCGGAATTCACCCCTCCACTTT
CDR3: CASTPARNSPLHF

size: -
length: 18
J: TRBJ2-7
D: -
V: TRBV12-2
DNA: TGTGCAAGTCGCTTAGTGTCGGACTTGGTTCGTAGACATCACGAGCAGTACTTC
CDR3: CASRLVSDLVRRHHEQYF

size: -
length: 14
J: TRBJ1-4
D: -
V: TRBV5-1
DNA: TGCGCCAGCAGCTTGGTGCCAGGGGATGAAAAACTGTTTTTT
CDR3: CASSLVPGDEKLFF

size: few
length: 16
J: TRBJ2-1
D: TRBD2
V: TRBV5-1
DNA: TGCGCCAGCAGCTTGACGCTAGCGGGAGGGCCAAATGAGCAGTTCTTC
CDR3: CASSLTLAGGPNEQFF

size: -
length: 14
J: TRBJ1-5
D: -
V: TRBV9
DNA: TGTGCCAGCAGCGTAGGATGGGTAAATCAGCCCCAGCATTTT
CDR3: CASSVGWVNQPQHF

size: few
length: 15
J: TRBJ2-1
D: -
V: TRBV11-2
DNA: TGTGCCAGCAGCCTCGAGTGGACACGGGCGAATGAGCAGTTCTTC
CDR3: CASSLEWTRANEQFF

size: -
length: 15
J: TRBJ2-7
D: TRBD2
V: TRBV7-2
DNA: TGTGCCAGCAGCTCAGGGCGGGAGAAGGCCTACGAGCAGTACTTC
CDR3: CASSSGREKAYEQYF

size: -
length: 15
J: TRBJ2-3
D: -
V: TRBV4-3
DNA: TGCGCCAGCAGCCAAGATCCGACAGGTTGGAATACGCAGTATTTT
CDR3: CASSQDPTGWNTQYF

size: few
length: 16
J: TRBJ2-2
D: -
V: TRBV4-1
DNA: TGCGCCAGCAGCCAACCGGGACGTAAAAGCACCGGGGAGCTGTTTTTT
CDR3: CASSQPGRKSTGELFF

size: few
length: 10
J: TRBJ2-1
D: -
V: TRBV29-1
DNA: TGCAGCGTCGCTACAATTGAGCAGTTCTTC
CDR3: CSVATIEQFF

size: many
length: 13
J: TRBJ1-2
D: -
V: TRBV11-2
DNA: TGTGCCAGCAGCATAGGCCTTTCGGGGGGCTACACCTTC
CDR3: CASSIGLSGGYTF

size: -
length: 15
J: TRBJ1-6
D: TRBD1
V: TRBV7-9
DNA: TGTGCCAGCAGCTTCGGGGACAGGGATTGGTCACCCCTCCACTTT
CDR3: CASSFGDRDWSPLHF

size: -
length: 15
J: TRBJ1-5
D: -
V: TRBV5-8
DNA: TGTGCCAGCAGCCAGTCACGGTATAGCAATCAGCCCCAGCATTTT
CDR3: CASSQSRYSNQPQHF

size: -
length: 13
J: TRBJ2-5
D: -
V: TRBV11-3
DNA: TGTGCCAGCAGCTCGCCGCCTCAAGAGACCCAGTACTTC
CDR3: CASSSPPQETQYF

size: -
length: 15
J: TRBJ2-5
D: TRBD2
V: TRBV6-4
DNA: TGTGCCAGCAGTCCCAGGCCTAGGGAGGGTCTTTCCTGTTACTTC
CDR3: CASSPRPREGLSCYF

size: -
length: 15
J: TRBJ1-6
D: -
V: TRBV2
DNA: TGTGCCAGCAGGTCTCGTGATTGGGATAATTCACCCCTCCACTTT
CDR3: CASRSRDWDNSPLHF

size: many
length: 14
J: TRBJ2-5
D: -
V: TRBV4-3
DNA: TGCGCCAGCAGCCGACTAGAAGGAACAGAGACCCAGTACTTC
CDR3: CASSRLEGTETQYF

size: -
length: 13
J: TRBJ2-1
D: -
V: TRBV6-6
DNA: TGTGCCACCCGGGACTCGTCTTTCAATGAGCAGTTCTTC
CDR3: CATRDSSFNEQFF

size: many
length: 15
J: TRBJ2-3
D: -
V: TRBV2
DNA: TGTGCCAGCAGTGAAGAGGGGCAGGGGGGAGATACGCAGTATTTT
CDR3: CASSEEGQGGDTQYF

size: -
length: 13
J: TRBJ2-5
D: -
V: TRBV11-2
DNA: TGTGCCAGCAGCTTCGGCGTTCGTGGACAGAGTGACTTC
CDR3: CASSFGVRGQSDF

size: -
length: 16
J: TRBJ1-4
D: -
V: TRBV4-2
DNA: TGTGCCAGCAGCCAAACAGCAGGGGCAACTAATGAAAAACTGTTTTTT
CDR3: CASSQTAGATNEKLFF

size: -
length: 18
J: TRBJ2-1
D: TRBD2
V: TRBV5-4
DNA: TGTGCCAGCAGCTCCCGGACTAGCGGGAGGTGGGCAGAAAGAGAGCAGTTCTTC
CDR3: CASSSRTSGRWAEREQFF

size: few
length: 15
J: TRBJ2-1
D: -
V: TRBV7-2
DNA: TGTGCCAGCAGCTTAGTTGTGCAGGGTCGGGGTGAGCAGTTCTTC
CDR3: CASSLVVQGRGEQFF

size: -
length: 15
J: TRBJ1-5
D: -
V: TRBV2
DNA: TGTGCCAGCAGTGAAGCTTCAGGGGCCCATCAGCCCCAGCATTTT
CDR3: CASSEASGAHQPQHF

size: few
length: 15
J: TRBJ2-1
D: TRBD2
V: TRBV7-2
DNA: TGTGCCAGCAGCGCCGTCGGTGGCGGGGGGGTTGAGCAGTTCTTC
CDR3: CASSAVGGGGVEQFF

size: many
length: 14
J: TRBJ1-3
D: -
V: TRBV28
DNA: TGTGCCAGCAGTAGTAGTGACTCTGGAAACACCATATATTTT
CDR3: CASSSSDSGNTIYF

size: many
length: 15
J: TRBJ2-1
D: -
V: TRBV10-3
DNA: TGTGCCATCAGTGAGCCCAATGGGGGTAACAATGAGCAGTTCTTC
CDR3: CAISEPNGGNNEQFF

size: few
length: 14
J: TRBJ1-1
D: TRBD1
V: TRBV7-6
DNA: TGTGCCAGCAGCTACAGGGGGGGAATAACTGAAGCTTTCTTT
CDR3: CASSYRGGITEAFF

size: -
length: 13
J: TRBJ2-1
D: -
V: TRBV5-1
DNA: TGCGCCAGCAGCTTTATTCTCGAATCTGAGCAGTTCTTC
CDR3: CASSFILESEQFF

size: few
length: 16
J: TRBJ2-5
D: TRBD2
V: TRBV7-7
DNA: TGTGCTAGCAGCTTAGGGGGACTAGCTCGGGAAGAGACCCAGTACTTC
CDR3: CASSLGGLAREETQYF

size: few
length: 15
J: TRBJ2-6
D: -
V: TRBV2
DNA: TGTGCCAGCAGGCAAGGGAACTCTGGGGCCAACGTCCTGACTTTC
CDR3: CASRQGNSGANVLTF